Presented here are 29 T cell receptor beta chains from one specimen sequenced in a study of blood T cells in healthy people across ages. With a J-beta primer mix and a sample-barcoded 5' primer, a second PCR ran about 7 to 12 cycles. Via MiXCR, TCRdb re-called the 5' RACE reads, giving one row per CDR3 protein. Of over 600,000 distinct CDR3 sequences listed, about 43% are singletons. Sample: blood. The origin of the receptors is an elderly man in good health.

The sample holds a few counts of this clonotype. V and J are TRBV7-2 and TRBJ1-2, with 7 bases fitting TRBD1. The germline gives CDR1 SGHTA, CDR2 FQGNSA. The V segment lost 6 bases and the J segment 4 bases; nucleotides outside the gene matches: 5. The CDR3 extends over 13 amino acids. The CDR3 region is CASRKGAVYGYTF. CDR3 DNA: TGTGCCAGCAGGAAGGGGGCGGTCTATGGCTACACCTTC. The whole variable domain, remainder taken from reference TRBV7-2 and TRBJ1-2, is GAGVSQSPSNKVTEKGKDVELRCDPISGHTALYWYRQSLGQGLEFLIYFQGNSAPDKSGLPSDRFSAERTGGSVSTLTIQRTQQEDSAVYLCASRKGAVYGYTFGSGTRLTVV.

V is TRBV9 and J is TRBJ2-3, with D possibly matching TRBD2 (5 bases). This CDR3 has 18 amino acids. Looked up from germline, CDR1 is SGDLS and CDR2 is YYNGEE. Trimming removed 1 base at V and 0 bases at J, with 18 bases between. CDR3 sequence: CASSVRPGFGGSTDTQYF. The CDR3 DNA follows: TGTGCCAGCAGCGTACGTCCGGGTTTCGGCGGGAGCACAGATACGCAGTATTTT. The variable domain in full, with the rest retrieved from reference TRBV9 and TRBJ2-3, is DSGVTQTPKHLITATGQRVTLRCSPRSGDLSVYWYQQSLDQGLQFLIQYYNGEERAKGNILERFSAQQFPDLHSELNLSSLELGDSALYFCASSVRPGFGGSTDTQYFGPGTRLTVL.

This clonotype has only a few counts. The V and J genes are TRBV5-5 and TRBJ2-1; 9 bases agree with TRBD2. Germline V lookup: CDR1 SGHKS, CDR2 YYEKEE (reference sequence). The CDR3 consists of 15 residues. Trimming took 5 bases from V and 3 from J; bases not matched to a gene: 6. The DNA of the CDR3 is TGTGCCAGCAGTAAGAGCGGGGGGAACTACAATGAGCAGTTCTTC. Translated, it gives CASSKSGGNYNEQFF.

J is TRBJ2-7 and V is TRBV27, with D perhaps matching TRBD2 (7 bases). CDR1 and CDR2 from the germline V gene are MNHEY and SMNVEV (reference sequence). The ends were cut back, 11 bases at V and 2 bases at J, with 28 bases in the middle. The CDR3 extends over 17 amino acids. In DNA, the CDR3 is TGTGCCGGCCGTCGTGGGGGGGCATTTTCAGGACCCTACGAGCAGTACTTC. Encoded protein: CAGRRGGAFSGPYEQYF.

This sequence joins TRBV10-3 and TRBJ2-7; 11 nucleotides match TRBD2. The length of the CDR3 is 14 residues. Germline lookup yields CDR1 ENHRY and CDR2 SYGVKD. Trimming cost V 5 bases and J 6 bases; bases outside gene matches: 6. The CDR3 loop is CAISSLAGVTEQYF. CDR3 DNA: TGTGCCATCAGTTCACTAGCGGGAGTAACCGAGCAGTACTTC.

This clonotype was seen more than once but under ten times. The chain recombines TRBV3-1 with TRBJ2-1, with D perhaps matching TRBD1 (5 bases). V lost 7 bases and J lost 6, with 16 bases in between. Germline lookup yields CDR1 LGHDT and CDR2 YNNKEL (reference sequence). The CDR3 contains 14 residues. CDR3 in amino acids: CASIAEAGSNEQFF. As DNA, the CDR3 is TGTGCCAGCATTGCAGAGGCAGGGTCCAATGAGCAGTTCTTC.

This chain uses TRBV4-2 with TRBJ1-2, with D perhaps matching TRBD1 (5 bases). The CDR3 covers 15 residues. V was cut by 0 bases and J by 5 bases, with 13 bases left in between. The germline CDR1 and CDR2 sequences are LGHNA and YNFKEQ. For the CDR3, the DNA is TGTGCCAGCAGCCAAGAGCAGGGTTCAGGTTATGGCTACACCTTC. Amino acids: CASSQEQGSGYGYTF.

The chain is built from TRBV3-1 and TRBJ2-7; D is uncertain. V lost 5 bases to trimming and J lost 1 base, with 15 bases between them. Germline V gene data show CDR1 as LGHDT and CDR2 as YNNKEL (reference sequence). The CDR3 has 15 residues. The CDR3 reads CASSADVTSSYEQYF. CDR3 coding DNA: TGTGCCAGCAGCGCAGACGTGACCTCATCCTACGAGCAGTACTTC.

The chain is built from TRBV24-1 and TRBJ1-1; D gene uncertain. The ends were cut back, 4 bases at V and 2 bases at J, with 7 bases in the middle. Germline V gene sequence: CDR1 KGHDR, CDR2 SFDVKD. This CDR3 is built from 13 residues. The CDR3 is CATSDWGNTEAFF. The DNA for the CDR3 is TGTGCCACCAGTGACTGGGGAAACACTGAAGCTTTCTTT.

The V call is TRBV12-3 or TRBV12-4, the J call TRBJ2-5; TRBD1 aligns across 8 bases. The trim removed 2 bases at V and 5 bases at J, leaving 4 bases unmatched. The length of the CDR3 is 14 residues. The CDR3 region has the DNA TGTGCCAGCAGTTTACAGGGGGCGTTGGAGACCCAGTACTTC. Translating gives CASSLQGALETQYF.

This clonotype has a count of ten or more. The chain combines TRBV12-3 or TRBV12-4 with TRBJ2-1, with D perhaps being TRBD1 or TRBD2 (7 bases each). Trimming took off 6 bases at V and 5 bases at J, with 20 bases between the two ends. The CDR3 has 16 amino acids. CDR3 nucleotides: TGTGCCAGCAGGCTCGGGGGGACAGCAAGAAACAATGAGCAGTTCTTC. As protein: CASRLGGTARNNEQFF.

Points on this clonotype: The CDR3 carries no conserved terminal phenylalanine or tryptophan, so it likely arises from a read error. The CDR3 loop reads CSARVSGLHQETQYV. DNA of the CDR3: TGCAGTGCTAGAGTTTCGGGACTCCACCAAGAGACCCAGTACGTC. V is TRBV20-1 and J is TRBJ2-5; weak D call: TRBD2 (6 bases). Germline V gene data show CDR1 as DFQATT and CDR2 as SNEGSKA (reference sequence). The CDR3 contains 15 residues. V lost 1 base and J 0 bases, leaving 12 bases between the germline ends.

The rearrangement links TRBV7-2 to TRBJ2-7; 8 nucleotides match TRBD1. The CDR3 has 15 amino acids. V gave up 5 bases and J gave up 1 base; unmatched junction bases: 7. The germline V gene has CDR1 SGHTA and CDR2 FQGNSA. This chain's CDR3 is CASSDRDRTSYEQYF. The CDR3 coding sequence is TGTGCCAGCAGCGACCGGGACAGGACTTCCTACGAGCAGTACTTC.

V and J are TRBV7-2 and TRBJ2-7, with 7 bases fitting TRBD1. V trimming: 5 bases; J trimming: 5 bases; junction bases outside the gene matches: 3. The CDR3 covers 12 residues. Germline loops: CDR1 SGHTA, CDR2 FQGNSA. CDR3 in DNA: TGTGCCAGCAGCGGTACAGGGGACGAGCAGTACTTC. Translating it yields CASSGTGDEQYF.

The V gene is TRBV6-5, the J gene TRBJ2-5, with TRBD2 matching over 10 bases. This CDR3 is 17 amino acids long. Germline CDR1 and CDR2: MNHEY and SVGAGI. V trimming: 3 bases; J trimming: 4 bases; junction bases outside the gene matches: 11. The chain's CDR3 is CASSYTPSGRARETQYF. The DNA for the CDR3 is TGTGCCAGCAGTTATACCCCCAGCGGGAGGGCCCGAGAGACCCAGTACTTC.

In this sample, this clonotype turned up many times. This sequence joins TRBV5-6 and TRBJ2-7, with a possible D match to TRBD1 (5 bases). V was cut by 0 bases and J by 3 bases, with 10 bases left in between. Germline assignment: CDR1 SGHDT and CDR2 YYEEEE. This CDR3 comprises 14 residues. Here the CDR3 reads CASSLDGADYEQYF. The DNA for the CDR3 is TGTGCCAGCAGCTTGGATGGGGCGGACTACGAGCAGTACTTC.

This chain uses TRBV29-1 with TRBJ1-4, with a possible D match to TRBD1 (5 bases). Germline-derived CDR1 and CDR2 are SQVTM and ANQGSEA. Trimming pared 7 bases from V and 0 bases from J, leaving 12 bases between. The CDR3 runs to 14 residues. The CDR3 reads CSGGWGTTNEKLFF. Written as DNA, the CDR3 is TGCAGCGGAGGGTGGGGGACAACTAATGAAAAACTGTTTTTT.

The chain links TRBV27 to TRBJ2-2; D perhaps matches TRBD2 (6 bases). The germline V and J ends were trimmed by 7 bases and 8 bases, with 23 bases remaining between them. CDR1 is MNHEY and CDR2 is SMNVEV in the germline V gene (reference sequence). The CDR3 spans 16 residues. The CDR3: CASKSPPGVVSGELFF. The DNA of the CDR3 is TGTGCCAGCAAGAGCCCTCCGGGGGTGGTATCGGGGGAGCTGTTTTTT.

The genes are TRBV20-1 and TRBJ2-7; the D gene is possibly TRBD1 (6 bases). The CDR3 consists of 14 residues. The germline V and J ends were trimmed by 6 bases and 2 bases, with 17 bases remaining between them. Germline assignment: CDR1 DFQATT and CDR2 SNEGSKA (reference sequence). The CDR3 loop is CSAPTPGAAYEQYF. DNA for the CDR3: TGCAGTGCCCCCACCCCAGGGGCGGCCTACGAGCAGTACTTC.

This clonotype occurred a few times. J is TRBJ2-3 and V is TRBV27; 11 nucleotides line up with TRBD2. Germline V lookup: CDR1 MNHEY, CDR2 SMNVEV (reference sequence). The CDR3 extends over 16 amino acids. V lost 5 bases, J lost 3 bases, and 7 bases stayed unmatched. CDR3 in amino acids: CASSPSLAGVTDTQYF. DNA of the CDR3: TGTGCCAGCAGTCCCTCACTAGCGGGGGTAACAGATACGCAGTATTTT.

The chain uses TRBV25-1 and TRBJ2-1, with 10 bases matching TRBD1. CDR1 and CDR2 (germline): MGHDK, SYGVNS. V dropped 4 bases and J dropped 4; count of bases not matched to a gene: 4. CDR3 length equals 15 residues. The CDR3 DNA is TGTGCCAGCAGTGCCGGGACAGGGGCTTACAATGAGCAGTTCTTC. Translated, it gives CASSAGTGAYNEQFF.

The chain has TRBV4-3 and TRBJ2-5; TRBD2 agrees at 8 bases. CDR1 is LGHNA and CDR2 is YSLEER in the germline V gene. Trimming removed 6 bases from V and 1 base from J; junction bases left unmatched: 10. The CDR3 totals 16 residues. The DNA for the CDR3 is TGCGCCAGCAGATTGGGGTGCGGGGGGCCCCAAGAGACCCAGTACTTC. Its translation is CASRLGCGGPQETQYF.

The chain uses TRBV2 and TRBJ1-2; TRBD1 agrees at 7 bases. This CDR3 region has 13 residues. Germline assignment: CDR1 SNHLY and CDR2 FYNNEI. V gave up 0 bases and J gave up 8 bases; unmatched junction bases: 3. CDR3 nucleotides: TGTGCCAGCAGTGAAGCGCGACAGGGAGGCTACACCTTC. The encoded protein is CASSEARQGGYTF.

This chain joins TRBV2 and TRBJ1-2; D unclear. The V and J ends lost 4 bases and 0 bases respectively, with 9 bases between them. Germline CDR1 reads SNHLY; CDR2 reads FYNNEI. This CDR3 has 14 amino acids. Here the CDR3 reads CASSGPTSNYGYTF. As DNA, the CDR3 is TGTGCCAGCAGTGGGCCGACGTCTAACTATGGCTACACCTTC.

The CDR3 sequence: CASSPSIGRSNEKLFF. The CDR3 DNA sequence: TGTGCCAGCAGCCCATCGATCGGGAGATCGAATGAAAAACTGTTTTTT. The gene calls are TRBV9 and TRBJ1-4; unclear D gene. The V and J ends lost 4 bases and 5 bases respectively, with 18 bases between them. This CDR3 region has 16 residues. The V gene's germline CDR1 is SGDLS and CDR2 YYNGEE.

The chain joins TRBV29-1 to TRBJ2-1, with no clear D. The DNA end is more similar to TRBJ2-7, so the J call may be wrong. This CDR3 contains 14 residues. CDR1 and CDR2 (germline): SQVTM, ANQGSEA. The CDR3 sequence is CSVVSDVSYNEQYF. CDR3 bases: TGCAGCGTTGTCTCGGATGTCTCCTACAATGAGCAGTACTTC.

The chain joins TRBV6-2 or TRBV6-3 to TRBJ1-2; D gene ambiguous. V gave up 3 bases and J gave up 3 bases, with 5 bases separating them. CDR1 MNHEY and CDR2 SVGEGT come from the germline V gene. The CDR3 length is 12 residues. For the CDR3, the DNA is TGTGCCAGCAGTTATGCAGACTATGGCTACACCTTC. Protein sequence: CASSYADYGYTF.

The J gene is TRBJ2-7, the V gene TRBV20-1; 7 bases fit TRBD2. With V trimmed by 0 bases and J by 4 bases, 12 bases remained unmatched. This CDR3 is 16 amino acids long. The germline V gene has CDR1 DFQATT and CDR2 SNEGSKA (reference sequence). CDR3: CSARDRDGRPGYEQYF. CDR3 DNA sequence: TGCAGTGCTAGAGATCGGGACGGGAGGCCAGGATACGAGCAGTACTTC.

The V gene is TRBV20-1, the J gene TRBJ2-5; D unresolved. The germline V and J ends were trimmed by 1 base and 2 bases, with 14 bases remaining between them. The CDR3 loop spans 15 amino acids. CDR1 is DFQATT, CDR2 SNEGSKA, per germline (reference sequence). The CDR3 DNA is TGCAGTGCTAGAGGCGGCATGGCACGTCAAGAGACCCAGTACTTC. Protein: CSARGGMARQETQYF.